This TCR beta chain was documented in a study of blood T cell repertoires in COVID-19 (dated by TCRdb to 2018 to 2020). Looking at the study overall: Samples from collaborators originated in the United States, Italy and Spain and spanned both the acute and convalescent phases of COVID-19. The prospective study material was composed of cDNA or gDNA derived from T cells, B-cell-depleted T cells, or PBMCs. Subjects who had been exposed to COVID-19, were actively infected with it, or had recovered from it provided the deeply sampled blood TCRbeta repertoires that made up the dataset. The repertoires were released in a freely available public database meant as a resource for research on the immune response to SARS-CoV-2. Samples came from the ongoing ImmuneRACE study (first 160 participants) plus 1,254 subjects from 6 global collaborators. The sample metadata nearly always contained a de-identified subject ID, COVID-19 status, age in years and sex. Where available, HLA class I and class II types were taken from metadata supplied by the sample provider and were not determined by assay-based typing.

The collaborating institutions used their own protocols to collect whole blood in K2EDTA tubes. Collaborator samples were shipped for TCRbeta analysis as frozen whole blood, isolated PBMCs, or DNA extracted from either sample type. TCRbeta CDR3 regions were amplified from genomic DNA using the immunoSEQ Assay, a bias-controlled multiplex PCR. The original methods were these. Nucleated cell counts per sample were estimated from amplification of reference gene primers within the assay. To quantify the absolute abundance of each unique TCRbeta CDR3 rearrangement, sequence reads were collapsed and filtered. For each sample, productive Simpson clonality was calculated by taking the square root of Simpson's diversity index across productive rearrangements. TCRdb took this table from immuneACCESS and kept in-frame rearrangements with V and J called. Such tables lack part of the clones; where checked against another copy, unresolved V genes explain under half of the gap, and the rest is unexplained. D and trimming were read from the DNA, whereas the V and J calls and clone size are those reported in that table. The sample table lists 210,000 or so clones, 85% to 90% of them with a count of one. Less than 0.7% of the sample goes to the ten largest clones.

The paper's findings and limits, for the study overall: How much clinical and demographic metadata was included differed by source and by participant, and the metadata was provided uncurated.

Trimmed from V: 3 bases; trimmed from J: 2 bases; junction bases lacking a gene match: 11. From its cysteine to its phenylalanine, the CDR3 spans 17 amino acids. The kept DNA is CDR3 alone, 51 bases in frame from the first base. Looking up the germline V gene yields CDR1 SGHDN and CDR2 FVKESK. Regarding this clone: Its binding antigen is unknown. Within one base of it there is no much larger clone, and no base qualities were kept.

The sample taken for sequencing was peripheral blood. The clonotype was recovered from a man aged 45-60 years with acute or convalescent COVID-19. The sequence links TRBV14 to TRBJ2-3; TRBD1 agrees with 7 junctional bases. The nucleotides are TGTGCCAGCAGCCATTATAGGGGGCGAGGTTCCACAGATACGCAGTATTTT. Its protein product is CASSHYRGRGSTDTQYF.